This T cell receptor beta chain stems from a study of shared clonotypes between healthy human individuals. Study-level findings and limits: A limitation of the genetic and exposure-history diversity represented arose from few donors. Memory subsets had estimated richness that was generally smaller than that of naive subsets.

The donors were all Caucasian adults (living in Nashville, Tennessee). The germline V gene has CDR1 WNHNN and CDR2 SYGVQD (reference sequence). This CDR3 spans 14 amino acids. V was cut by 3 bases and J by 5 bases, with 12 bases left in between. This clone appeared many times. What it recognizes is unknown. Evenly divided among several immunoSEQ plates was the genomic DNA of each subset. Profiled with immunoSEQ multiplex PCR; TCRdb holds only in-frame clones, not every one. This sample has hundreds of thousands of clones, with roughly 73% found just once. Sequenced input: memory CD4+ T cells sorted from blood. The subset here: CD45RA-negative fraction. The chain carries TRBV10-1 and TRBJ2-3; no firm D call. The receptor was derived from a woman in her 30s in good health. The CDR3 spells CASSDASERDTQYF. Written as DNA, the CDR3 is TGCGCCAGCAGTGATGCGTCAGAAAGAGATACGCAGTATTTT.